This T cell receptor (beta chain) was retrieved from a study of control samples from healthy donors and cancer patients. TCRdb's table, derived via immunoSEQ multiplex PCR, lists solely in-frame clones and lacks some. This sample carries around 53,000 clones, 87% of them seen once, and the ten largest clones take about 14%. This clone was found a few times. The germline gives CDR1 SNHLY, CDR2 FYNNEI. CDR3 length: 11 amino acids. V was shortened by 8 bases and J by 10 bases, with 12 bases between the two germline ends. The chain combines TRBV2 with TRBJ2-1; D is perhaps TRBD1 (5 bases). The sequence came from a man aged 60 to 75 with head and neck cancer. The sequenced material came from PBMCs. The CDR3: CASARWGEQFF. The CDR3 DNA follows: TGTGCCAGCGCCCGATGGGGCGAGCAGTTCTTC.